This T cell receptor beta chain originates from a study of blood T cell repertoires in COVID-19. Here immunoSEQ multiplex PCR was the method, and the copy in TCRdb shows in-frame clones only, minus some. The table lists about 210,000 clones, 70% to 90% of them singletons. In this sample, this clone turned up a few times. The germline V gene encodes CDR1 SGHVS and CDR2 FNYEAQ. The CDR3 runs 16 residues. With V trimmed by 4 bases and J by 3 bases, 11 bases remained unmatched. The origin of this receptor is a woman in her 30s who had been exposed to COVID-19. The rearrangement joins TRBV7-6 to TRBJ1-1, with TRBD1 matching over 7 bases. Material: PBMCs or T cells enriched from blood (not recorded which). The CDR3 spells CASSSGTVKGDTEAFF. DNA of the CDR3: TGTGCCAGCAGCTCCGGGACAGTGAAGGGAGACACTGAAGCTTTCTTT. Complete variable domain (other parts from reference TRBV7-6 and TRBJ1-1): GAGVSQSPRYKVTKRGQDVALRCDPISGHVSLYWYRQALGQGPEFLTYFNYEAQQDKSGLPNDRFSAERPEGSISTLTIQRTEQRDSAMYRCASSSGTVKGDTEAFFGQGTRLTVV.